This TCR beta chain originates from a study of blood T cell repertoires in COVID-19. Study background: Acute and convalescent COVID-19 samples came from the United States, Italy and Spain. Sources were T cells, B-cell-depleted T cells, or PBMCs; the material itself was cDNA or gDNA.

J lost 6 bases, V lost 5 bases, and 2 bases had no gene match. The CDR3 has 13 amino acids. The germline V gene has CDR1 MNHEY and CDR2 SVGAGI. Per the original methods: The assay estimated nucleated cells by amplifying reference gene primers. This table comes from immunoSEQ multiplex PCR, and its TCRdb copy is limited to in-frame clones, with some not included. The V and J calls and clone size come from that table; D and trimming were worked out from the DNA. The sample holds around 700,000 clones, 85% to 90% seen once. As for this clone: This sample includes further DNA sequences coding for the same CDR3.

The sample taken for sequencing was peripheral blood. The TCR comes from a woman in her late teens or twenties with acute or convalescent COVID-19. V and J are TRBV6-5 and TRBJ1-1, with 11 bases matching TRBD1. CDR3: CASSRGQGAEAFF. The CDR3 DNA reads TGTGCCAGCAGTCGGGGACAGGGGGCTGAAGCTTTCTTT.